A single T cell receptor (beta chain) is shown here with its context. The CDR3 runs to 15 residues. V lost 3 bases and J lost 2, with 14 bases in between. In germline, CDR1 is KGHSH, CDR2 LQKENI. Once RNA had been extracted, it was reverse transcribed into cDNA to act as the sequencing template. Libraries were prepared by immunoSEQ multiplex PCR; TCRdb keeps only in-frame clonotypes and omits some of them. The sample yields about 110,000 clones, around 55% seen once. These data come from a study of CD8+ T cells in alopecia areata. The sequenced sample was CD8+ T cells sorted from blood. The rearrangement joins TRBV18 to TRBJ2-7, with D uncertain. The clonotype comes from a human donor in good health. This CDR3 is CASSPSGSTAYEQYF. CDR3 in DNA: TGTGCCAGCTCACCCTCGGGTAGCACAGCCTACGAGCAGTACTTC.